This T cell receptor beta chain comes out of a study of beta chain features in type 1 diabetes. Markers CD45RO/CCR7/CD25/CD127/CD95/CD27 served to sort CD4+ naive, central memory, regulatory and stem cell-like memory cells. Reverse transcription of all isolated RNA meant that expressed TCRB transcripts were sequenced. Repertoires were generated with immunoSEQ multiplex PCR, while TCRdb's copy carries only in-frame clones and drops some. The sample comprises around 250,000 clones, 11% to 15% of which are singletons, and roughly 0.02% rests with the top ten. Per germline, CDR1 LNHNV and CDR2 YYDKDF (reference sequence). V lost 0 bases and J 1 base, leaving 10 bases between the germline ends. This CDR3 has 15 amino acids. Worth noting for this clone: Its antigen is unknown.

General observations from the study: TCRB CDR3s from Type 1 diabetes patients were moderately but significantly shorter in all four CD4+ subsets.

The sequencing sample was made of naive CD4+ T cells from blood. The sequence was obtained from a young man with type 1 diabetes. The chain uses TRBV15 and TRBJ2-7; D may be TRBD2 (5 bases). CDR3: CATSRDPGVSYEQYF. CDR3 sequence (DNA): TGTGCCACCAGCAGAGATCCCGGGGTGTCCTACGAGCAGTACTTC. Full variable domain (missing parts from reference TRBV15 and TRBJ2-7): DAMVIQNPRYQVTQFGKPVTLSCSQTLNHNVMYWYQQKSSQAPKLLFHYYDKDFNNEADTPDNFQSRRPNTSFCFLDIRSPGLGDTAMYLCATSRDPGVSYEQYFGPGTRLTVT.